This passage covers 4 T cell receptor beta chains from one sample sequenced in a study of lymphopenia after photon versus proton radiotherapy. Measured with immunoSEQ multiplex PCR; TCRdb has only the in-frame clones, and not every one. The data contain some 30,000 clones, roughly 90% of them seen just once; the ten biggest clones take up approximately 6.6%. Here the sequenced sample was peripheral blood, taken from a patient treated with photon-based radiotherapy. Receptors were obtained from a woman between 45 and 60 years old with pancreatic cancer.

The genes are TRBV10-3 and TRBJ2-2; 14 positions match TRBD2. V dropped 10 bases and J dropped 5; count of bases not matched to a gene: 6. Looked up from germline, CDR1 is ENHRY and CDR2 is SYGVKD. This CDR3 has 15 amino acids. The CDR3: CASAGLAGVTGELFF. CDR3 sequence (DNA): TGTGCCAGCGCGGGACTAGCGGGAGTTACCGGGGAGCTGTTTTTT.

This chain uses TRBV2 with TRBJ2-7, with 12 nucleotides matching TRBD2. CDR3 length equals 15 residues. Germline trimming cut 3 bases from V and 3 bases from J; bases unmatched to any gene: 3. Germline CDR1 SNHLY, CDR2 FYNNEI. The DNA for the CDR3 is TGTGCCAGCAGTGAGACTAGCGGGGGTAACTACGAGCAGTACTTC. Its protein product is CASSETSGGNYEQYF.

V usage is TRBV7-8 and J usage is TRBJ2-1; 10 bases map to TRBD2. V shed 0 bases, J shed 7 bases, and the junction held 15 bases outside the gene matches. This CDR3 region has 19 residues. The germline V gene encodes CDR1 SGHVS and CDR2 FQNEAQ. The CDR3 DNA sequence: TGTGCCAGCAGCTTAGCCGGAGACAGGGAACTAGCGGGGCGGAATGAGCAGTTCTTC. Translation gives CASSLAGDRELAGRNEQFF.

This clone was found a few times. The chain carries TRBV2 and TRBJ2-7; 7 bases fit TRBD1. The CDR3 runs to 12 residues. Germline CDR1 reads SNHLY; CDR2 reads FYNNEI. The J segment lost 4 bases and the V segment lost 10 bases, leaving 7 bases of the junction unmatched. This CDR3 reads CAIQPTGYEQYF. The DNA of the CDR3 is TGTGCCATCCAACCGACAGGGTACGAGCAGTACTTC.